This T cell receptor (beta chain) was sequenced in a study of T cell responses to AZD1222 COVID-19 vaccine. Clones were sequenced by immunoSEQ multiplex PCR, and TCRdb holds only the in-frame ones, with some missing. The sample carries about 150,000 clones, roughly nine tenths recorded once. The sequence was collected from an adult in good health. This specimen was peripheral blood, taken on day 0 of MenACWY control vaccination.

The CDR3 DNA reads TGTGCCACCAGTGATTACGGGTCCTCTGGGGCCAACGTCCTGACTTTC. This encodes CATSDYGSSGANVLTF. V gene TRBV24-1 combines with J gene TRBJ2-6; D gene unclear. Between the trimmed V and J ends, which lost 2 bases and 0 bases, there was a span of 7 bases. The CDR3 length is 16 residues. Germline V gives CDR1 KGHDR, CDR2 SFDVKD.